This is a list of T cell receptor beta chains from one sample in a study of shared clonotypes between healthy human individuals. Some clones are missing from TCRdb's copy, which holds only in-frame ones; the method was immunoSEQ multiplex PCR. The repertoire holds more than 450,000 clones, with 79% as singletons. The specimen sequenced was PBMCs. These receptors all come from a woman in her thirties or forties in good health. Some clones in this sample may be carry-over from other donors' samples. Both conserved end residues are part of each CDR3. The D gene is left open where the match is weak. Clone size, where shown, is once, few, many, or a class for clones that have expanded.

d_call,clone_size,v_call,j_call,cdr3_length,cdr3_nt,cdr3_aa
.,.,TRBV18,TRBJ2-1,15,TGTGCCAGCTCTCACAGTAAGCCCTCCTACAATGAGCAGTTCTTC,CASSHSKPSYNEQFF
.,.,TRBV11-1,TRBJ2-1,17,TGTGCCAGCAGCTTAGTTTCCCCTAGCTCCGGCTACAATGAGCAGTTCTTC,CASSLVSPSSGYNEQFF
.,.,TRBV15,TRBJ2-1,14,TGTGCCACCAGGCTCAGGGGCTCCTACAATGAGCAGTTCTTC,CATRLRGSYNEQFF
TRBD1,once,TRBV19,TRBJ2-7,16,TGTGCCAGTAGTATAGACGCCGGGACAGCCATTTGGGAGCAGTACTTC,CASSIDAGTAIWEQYF
.,.,TRBV6-1,TRBJ2-3,16,TGTGCCAGCAGTGAAGCCCCTCAAGAGATCACAGATACGCAGTATTTT,CASSEAPQEITDTQYF
TRBD1,.,TRBV11-1,TRBJ1-1,14,TGTGCCAGCAGTCGGGACAGGGGTAACACTGAAGCTTTCTTT,CASSRDRGNTEAFF
TRBD2,.,TRBV2,TRBJ2-7,15,TGTGCCAGCAATGCCCTAGCGGGCTTCTCCTACGAGCAGTACTTC,CASNALAGFSYEQYF
.,.,TRBV27,TRBJ2-7,14,TGTGCCAGCAGTTTATCTCCGACCCTACGGGAGCAGTACTTC,CASSLSPTLREQYF
.,.,TRBV10-3,TRBJ2-7,14,TGTGCCATCAGTGAGGCGGGCCGCTCCTACGAGCAGTACTTC,CAISEAGRSYEQYF
.,.,TRBV10-3,TRBJ2-1,12,TGTGCCATCAGTGATTTGTACAATGAGCAGTTCTTC,CAISDLYNEQFF
.,.,TRBV6-5,TRBJ2-7,16,TGTGCCAGCAGTTACGATGGAAGTGCTAGCTTGAACGAGCAGTACTTC,CASSYDGSASLNEQYF
.,.,TRBV23-1,TRBJ1-5,20,TGCGCCAGCAACCTTACCGGGCCTCGAGAGAGTTTACCCTCGAATCAGCCCCAGCATTTT,CASNLTGPRESLPSNQPQHF
.,.,TRBV5-4,TRBJ2-1,12,TGTGCCAGCAGCTTGGTAGGGGGTGAGCAGTTCTTC,CASSLVGGEQFF
.,.,TRBV7-3,TRBJ2-3,12,TGTGCCAGCAGCTCTTCCACAGATACGCAGTATTTT,CASSSSTDTQYF
TRBD2,.,TRBV5-1,TRBJ2-3,14,TGCGCCAGCAGCCCGACTAGCGGGGGGGATACGCAGTATTTT,CASSPTSGGDTQYF
TRBD2,.,TRBV30,TRBJ2-1,15,TGTGCCTGGAGTGCACTAGCGGGTCCCTACAATGAGCAGTTCTTC,CAWSALAGPYNEQFF
.,.,TRBV6-6,TRBJ2-3,12,TGTGCCAGCGGGAAGGGCACAGATACGCAGTATTTT,CASGKGTDTQYF
TRBD2,.,TRBV4-1,TRBJ2-3,16,TGCGCCAGCAGCCAAGGACTAGCGGGTAGCACAGATACGCAGTATTTT,CASSQGLAGSTDTQYF
.,.,TRBV30,TRBJ2-1,14,TGTGCCTGGAGCGCCGGACCGGAGCAGGGTGAGCAGTTCTTC,CAWSAGPEQGEQFF
.,.,TRBV27,TRBJ2-7,15,TGTGCCAGCAGTTTAAGTTCCGCAGGAGCCTACGAGCAGTACTTC,CASSLSSAGAYEQYF
TRBD1,.,TRBV27,TRBJ1-1,13,TGTGCCAGCAGTCCACAGGGGGCTTCTGAAGCTTTCTTT,CASSPQGASEAFF
TRBD2,.,TRBV28,TRBJ2-3,22,TGTGCCAGCAGGCAATCCTCAATCGGTGGTAGGACTAGCGGGAGGGCCGGAGATACGCAGTATTTT,CASRQSSIGGRTSGRAGDTQYF
.,.,TRBV4-1,TRBJ2-7,15,TGCGCCAGCAGCCAAGTTTTGGACAGTATACACGAGCAGTACTTC,CASSQVLDSIHEQYF
.,.,TRBV4-1,TRBJ2-1,15,TGCGCCAGCAGCCAACCATACAGCTCCTACAATGAGCAGTTCTTC,CASSQPYSSYNEQFF
.,.,TRBV28,TRBJ2-7,14,TGTGCCAGCAGTTTAAAGGAGGGGCTCGACGAGCAGTACTTC,CASSLKEGLDEQYF
.,.,TRBV29-1,TRBJ1-1,15,TGCAGCGTGGCCGGGACACTAAAGCGAAACACTGAAGCTTTCTTT,CSVAGTLKRNTEAFF
.,.,TRBV28,TRBJ2-7,12,TGTGCCAGCAGTTGGGGGAGTTACGAGCAGTACTTC,CASSWGSYEQYF
TRBD2,.,TRBV7-9,TRBJ2-3,18,TGTGCCAGCAGCCCCCGGACTAGCGGGAGCTGGGACACAGATACGCAGTATTTT,CASSPRTSGSWDTDTQYF
TRBD2,.,TRBV30,TRBJ2-3,15,TGTGCCTGGAGTGTACTAGCGGGAGATTCAGATACGCAGTATTTT,CAWSVLAGDSDTQYF
TRBD1,.,TRBV4-1,TRBJ2-1,17,TGCGCCAGCAGCCAACACGGACAGGGCAGCTCCTACAATGAGCAGTTCTTC,CASSQHGQGSSYNEQFF
TRBD1,.,TRBV5-1,TRBJ1-1,15,TGCGCCAGCGGCCGGACAGGGAGGGGGAACACTGAAGCTTTCTTT,CASGRTGRGNTEAFF
.,.,TRBV7-3,TRBJ2-1,15,TGTGCCAGCAGCTTAGGGCGGGCATCCTACAATGAGCAGTTCTTC,CASSLGRASYNEQFF
TRBD2,.,TRBV6-5,TRBJ2-3,14,TGTGCCAGCACCCCTAGCGGGAGCTCAGATACGCAGTATTTT,CASTPSGSSDTQYF
TRBD2,once,TRBV2,TRBJ2-1,14,TGTGCCAGCAGAACGGGACTAGCGGGAGGAAAGCAGTTCTTC,CASRTGLAGGKQFF
.,.,TRBV5-1,TRBJ2-5,13,TGCGCCAGCAGCTTTTCAGGTCAAGAGACCCAGTACTTC,CASSFSGQETQYF
TRBD2,.,TRBV5-1,TRBJ2-1,15,TGCGCCAGCAGCTCATCTAGCGGGAGGGACAATGAGCAGTTCTTC,CASSSSSGRDNEQFF
.,once,TRBV18,TRBJ2-7,14,TGTGCCAGCTCACCACCTGTCAACTCCTACGAGCAGTACTTC,CASSPPVNSYEQYF
TRBD2,.,TRBV19,TRBJ2-1,14,TGTGCCAGTAGTATCTCAGCGGGAGCGCCACGGTCGTTCTTC,CASSISAGAPRSFF
.,.,TRBV7-7,TRBJ2-2,14,TGTGCCAGCAGCTTAGCACCTAACACCGGGGAGCTGTTTTTT,CASSLAPNTGELFF
TRBD1,.,TRBV29-1,TRBJ1-5,15,TGCAGCGTTGCGGTGGGACAGGGTCTCAATCAGCCCCAGCATTTT,CSVAVGQGLNQPQHF
.,.,TRBV19,TRBJ1-5,16,TGTGCCAGTAGTATAGGTACGGGGAATAGCAATCAGCCCCAGCATTTT,CASSIGTGNSNQPQHF
.,.,TRBV4-1,TRBJ1-1,13,TGCGCCAGCAGACAGGAGATGAACACTGAAGCTTTCTTT,CASRQEMNTEAFF